This T cell receptor (beta chain) was identified in a study of cytomegalovirus exposure and HLA in healthy donors. Study-wide findings and caveats: Reportedly, diagnosis of cytomegalovirus status by the classifier showed high specificity and sensitivity. Sequencing depth roughly uniform across donors was assumed in presence/absence analyses.

Germline lookup yields CDR1 MNHEY and CDR2 SMNVEV (reference sequence). The CDR3 is 16 amino acids. V was pared by 7 bases and J by 8 bases, with 14 bases of the junction left unmatched. The PCR made use of 60 Vbeta and 13 Jbeta primers. Using immunoSEQ multiplex PCR, the repertoire was profiled, and TCRdb retains in-frame clones only, with some absent. Here the sample spans 130,000 to 150,000 clones, about four fifths being singletons. As concerns this clone: Antigen: not known.

This chain links TRBV27 with TRBJ2-1; TRBD1 matches 10 bases. The sequenced sample was PBMCs. The sequence came from a male donor in good health and CMV-seronegative. The CDR3 is CASTGGWDRGSYEQFF. CDR3 sequence (DNA): TGTGCCAGCACCGGAGGCTGGGACAGGGGTTCGTATGAGCAGTTCTTC.